This T cell receptor beta chain appears in the sequencing data of a study of T-cell memory formation after mild COVID-19. The ends lost 8 bases at V and 1 base at J; junction bases unmatched: 1. Germline V gene sequence: CDR1 MNHEY, CDR2 SVGEGT. The CDR3 is made up of 13 amino acids. Study-level results: CD4+ contracting clones were mainly CM and EM; CD8+ ones, EMRA. Memory from before infection featured some responding clones, which suggests cross-reactive memory joined.

TCR alpha and TCR beta cDNA libraries with sample barcodes and UMIs came from 5'RACE using constant-segment primers. A single record per CDR3 protein comes from TCRdb applying MiXCR to the 5' RACE reads. Of approximately 350,000 distinct CDR3 sequences listed, 10% to 15% are singletons. Concerning this clonotype itself: Its specificity is unknown.

The sample taken for sequencing was PBMCs or a T cell subset sorted from them (not recorded which). The sequence was obtained from a man in his late teens or twenties who had mild COVID-19 (a few samples of this study predate the infection). Cell type and time point are not known. The chain recombines TRBV6-2 or TRBV6-3 with TRBJ2-7, with 11 bases matching TRBD2. CDR3: CASGTSGSYEQYF. The CDR3 nucleotides are TGTGCCAGCGGGACTAGCGGTTCCTACGAGCAGTACTTC.